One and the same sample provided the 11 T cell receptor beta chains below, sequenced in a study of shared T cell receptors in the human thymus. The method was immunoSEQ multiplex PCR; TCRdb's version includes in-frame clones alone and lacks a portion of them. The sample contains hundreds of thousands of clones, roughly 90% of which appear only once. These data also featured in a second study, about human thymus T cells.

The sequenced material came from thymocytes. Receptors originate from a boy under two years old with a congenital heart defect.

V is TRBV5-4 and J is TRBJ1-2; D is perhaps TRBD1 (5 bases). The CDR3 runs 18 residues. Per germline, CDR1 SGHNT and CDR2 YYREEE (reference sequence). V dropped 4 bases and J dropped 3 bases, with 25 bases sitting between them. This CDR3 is CASSQYGPQGLLDYGYTF. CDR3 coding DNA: TGTGCCAGCAGCCAATATGGCCCCCAGGGCCTCCTCGACTATGGCTACACCTTC.

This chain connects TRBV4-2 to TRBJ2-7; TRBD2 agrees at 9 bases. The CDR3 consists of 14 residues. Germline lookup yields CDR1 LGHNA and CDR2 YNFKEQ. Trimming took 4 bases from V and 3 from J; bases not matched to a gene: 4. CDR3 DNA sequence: TGTGCCAGCAGCCGCGGACTAGCGTTCTACGAGCAGTACTTC. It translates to CASSRGLAFYEQYF.

The DNA for the CDR3 is TGTGCTAGTGCTGGACAGGGAAGCCTGGGTAATGAAAAACTGTTTTTT. Translating it yields CASAGQGSLGNEKLFF. The V gene is TRBV12-5, the J gene TRBJ1-4; 8 bases map to TRBD1. The CDR3 length is 16 residues. The trim removed 7 bases at V and 4 bases at J, leaving 11 bases unmatched. Germline CDR1 reads LGHNT; CDR2 reads FRNRAP. Drawing the rest from reference TRBV12-5 and TRBJ1-4, the complete variable domain is DARVTQTPRHKVTEMGQEVTMRCQPILGHNTVFWYRQTMMQGLELLAYFRNRAPLDDSGMPKDRFSAEMPDATLATLKIQPSEPRDSAVYFCASAGQGSLGNEKLFFGSGTQLSVL.

The CDR3 sequence: CASSHFASRHGTDTQYF. The CDR3 nucleotides are TGTGCCAGCAGCCATTTCGCGTCTCGTCACGGCACAGATACGCAGTATTTT. This chain joins TRBV14 and TRBJ2-3; D not certain. Trimming shortened V by 3 bases and J by 1 base, and 17 bases separated the two germline ends. The CDR3 sequence is 17 residues long. Germline CDR1 SGHDN, CDR2 FVKESK.

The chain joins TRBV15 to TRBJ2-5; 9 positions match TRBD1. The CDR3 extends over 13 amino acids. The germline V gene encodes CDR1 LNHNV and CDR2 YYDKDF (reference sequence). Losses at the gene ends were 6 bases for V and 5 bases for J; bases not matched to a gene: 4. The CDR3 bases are TGTGCCACCAGTTACAGGGGGCGGGAGACCCAGTACTTC. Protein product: CATSYRGRETQYF.

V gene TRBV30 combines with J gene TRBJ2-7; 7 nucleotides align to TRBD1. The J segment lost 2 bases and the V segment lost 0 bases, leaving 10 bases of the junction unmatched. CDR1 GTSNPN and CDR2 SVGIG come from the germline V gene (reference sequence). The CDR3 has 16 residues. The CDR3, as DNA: TGTGCCTGGAGTGTACCCCCACGGGACAGAACCTACGAGCAGTACTTC. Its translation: CAWSVPPRDRTYEQYF.

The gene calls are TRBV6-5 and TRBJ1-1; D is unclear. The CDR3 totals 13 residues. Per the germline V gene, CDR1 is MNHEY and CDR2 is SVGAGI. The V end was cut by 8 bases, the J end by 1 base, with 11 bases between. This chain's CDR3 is CASLGGENTEAFF. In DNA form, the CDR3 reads TGTGCCAGCCTCGGCGGGGAGAACACTGAAGCTTTCTTT.

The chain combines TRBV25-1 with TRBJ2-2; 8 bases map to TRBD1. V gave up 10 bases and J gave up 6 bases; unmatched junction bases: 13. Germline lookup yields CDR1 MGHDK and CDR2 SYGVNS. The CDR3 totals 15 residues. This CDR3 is CATPTTTGDPGELFF. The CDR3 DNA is TGTGCCACCCCAACAACGACAGGGGACCCCGGGGAGCTGTTTTTT.

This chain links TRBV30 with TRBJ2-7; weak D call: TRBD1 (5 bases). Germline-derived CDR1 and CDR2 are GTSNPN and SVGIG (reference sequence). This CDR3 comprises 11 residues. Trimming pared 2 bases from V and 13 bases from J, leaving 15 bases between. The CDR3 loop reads CAWSLSPGQYF. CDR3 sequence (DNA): TGTGCCTGGAGTCTGAGTCCAGGGCAATACTTC.

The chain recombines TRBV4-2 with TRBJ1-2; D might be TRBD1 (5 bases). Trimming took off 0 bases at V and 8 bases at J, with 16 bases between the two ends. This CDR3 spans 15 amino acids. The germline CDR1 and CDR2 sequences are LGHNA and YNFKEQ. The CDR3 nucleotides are TGTGCCAGCAGCCAAGAGGCGGTTTTAGGGGTGGGCTACACCTTC. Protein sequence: CASSQEAVLGVGYTF.

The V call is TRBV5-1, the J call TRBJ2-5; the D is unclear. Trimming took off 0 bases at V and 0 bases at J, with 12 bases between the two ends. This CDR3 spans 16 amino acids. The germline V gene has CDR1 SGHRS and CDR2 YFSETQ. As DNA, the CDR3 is TGCGCCAGCAGCTTGGATAGGTTCAGGTACCAAGAGACCCAGTACTTC. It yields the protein CASSLDRFRYQETQYF.